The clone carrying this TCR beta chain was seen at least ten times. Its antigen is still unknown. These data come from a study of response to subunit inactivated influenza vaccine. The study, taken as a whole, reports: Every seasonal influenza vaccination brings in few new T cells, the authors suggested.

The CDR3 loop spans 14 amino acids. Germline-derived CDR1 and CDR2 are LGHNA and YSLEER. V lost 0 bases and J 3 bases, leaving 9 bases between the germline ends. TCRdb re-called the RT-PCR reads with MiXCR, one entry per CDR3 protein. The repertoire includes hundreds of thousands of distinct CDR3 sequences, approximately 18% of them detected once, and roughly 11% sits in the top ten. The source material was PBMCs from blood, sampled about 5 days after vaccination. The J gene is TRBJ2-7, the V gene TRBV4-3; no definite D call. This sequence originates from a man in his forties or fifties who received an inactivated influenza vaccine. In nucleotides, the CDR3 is TGCGCCAGCAGCCAAGATCTGGGGAACTACGAGCAGTACTTC. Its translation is CASSQDLGNYEQYF.